The 21 T cell receptor beta chains below were found in one sample sequenced in a study of OX40 agonist ivuxolimab in advanced cancers. Repertoires were generated with immunoSEQ multiplex PCR, while TCRdb's copy carries only in-frame clones and drops some. The sample includes about 73,000 clones, more than 80% of them seen just once. Material: CD4+ or CD8+ T cells sorted from blood, obtained in a trial of the OX40 agonist ivuxolimab. The receptors derive from an adult with an advanced solid tumor such as melanoma, head and neck, liver or kidney cancer.

The genes are TRBV28 and TRBJ2-4; 7 bases map to TRBD1. Germline CDR1 is MDHEN and CDR2 is SYDVKM. CDR3 length equals 13 residues. The V segment lost 5 bases and the J segment 9 bases; nucleotides outside the gene matches: 7. The CDR3 DNA reads TGTGCCAGCAGTACTACAGGGGTGGTCATTCAGTACTTC. It yields the protein CASSTTGVVIQYF.

This rearrangement joins TRBV6-5 to TRBJ2-5; D possibly corresponds to TRBD1 (7 bases). The CDR3 extends over 14 amino acids. Germline assignment: CDR1 MNHEY and CDR2 SVGAGI. Trimming removed 4 bases at V and 7 bases at J, with 16 bases between. CDR3 in DNA: TGTGCCAGCAGTTTGGGCAGGGGGGTTGGGACCCAGTACTTC. It specifies CASSLGRGVGTQYF.

The chain carries TRBV19 and TRBJ1-4; D remains ambiguous. Germline CDR1 and CDR2: LNHDA and SQIVND (reference sequence). The CDR3 has 16 amino acids. The V and J ends lost 4 bases and 3 bases respectively, with 15 bases between them. CDR3 DNA: TGTGCCAGTAGTACCCCGGGGAAGGAGGCTAATGAAAAACTGTTTTTT. As protein: CASSTPGKEANEKLFF.

The chain recombines TRBV28 with TRBJ2-1; 9 bases map to TRBD2. CDR1 is MDHEN, CDR2 SYDVKM, per germline. This CDR3 has 15 residues. V shed 6 bases and J 5 bases; nucleotides not matched to a gene: 8. CDR3 sequence reads: CASRSSGALNNEQFF. In DNA, the CDR3 is TGTGCCAGCAGGTCTAGCGGGGCCTTAAACAATGAGCAGTTCTTC.

The J gene is TRBJ2-5, the V gene TRBV19; possibly TRBD1 for D (6 bases). With 0 bases removed from V and 5 bases from J, the gap between germline ends came to 10 bases. Germline V gene data show CDR1 as LNHDA and CDR2 as SQIVND (reference sequence). The CDR3 spans 14 residues. The CDR3 loop reads CASSIDGTRETQYF. The CDR3, as DNA: TGTGCCAGTAGTATAGATGGGACACGGGAGACCCAGTACTTC. The variable domain in full, completed from reference TRBV19 and TRBJ2-5, reads DGGITQSPKYLFRKEGQNVTLSCEQNLNHDAMYWYRQDPGQGLRLIYYSQIVNDFQKGDIAEGYSVSREKKESFPLTVTSAQKNPTAFYLCASSIDGTRETQYFGPGTRLLVL.

The chain uses TRBV10-1 and TRBJ2-5; TRBD1 is a possible D gene (5 bases). The CDR3 extends over 14 amino acids. Trimming removed 5 bases from V and 4 bases from J, with 14 bases in between. The germline gives CDR1 WNHNN, CDR2 SYGVQD (reference sequence). The CDR3 here is CASSMGQGGETQYF. In DNA form, the CDR3 reads TGCGCCAGCAGTATGGGGCAGGGCGGAGAGACCCAGTACTTC.

Comments on this clone: Compared with germline, one end of the junction differs, possibly owing to a read error. The V call is TRBV5-4, the J call TRBJ2-3, with D tentatively TRBD1 (6 bases). Germline CDR1 is SGHNT and CDR2 is YYREEE (reference sequence). This CDR3 has 17 residues. CDR3 in DNA: TGTGCCAGCAGCTTGGACACGGTTATATCAGGGGTAGATACACAGTATTTT. Translating gives CASSLDTVISGVDTQYF.

This clone showed up just a few times. The gene calls are TRBV19 and TRBJ1-5; D uncertain. V was clipped by 6 bases and J by 5 bases, with 23 bases between them. This CDR3 is built from 17 residues. Per the germline V gene, CDR1 is LNHDA and CDR2 is SQIVND (reference sequence). The CDR3 spells CASSLNHGMSYDQPQHF. The CDR3 coding sequence is TGTGCCAGTAGCCTGAACCACGGGATGTCTTACGATCAGCCCCAGCATTTT.

This rearrangement joins TRBV28 to TRBJ2-7; the match to TRBD2 covers 10 bases. Germline trimming cut 4 bases from V and 3 bases from J; bases unmatched to any gene: 3. Germline loops: CDR1 MDHEN, CDR2 SYDVKM. This CDR3 has 14 amino acids. CDR3 sequence (DNA): TGTGCCAGCAGTTACCTAGCGGGAGTCTACGAGCAGTACTTC. Encoded protein: CASSYLAGVYEQYF.

The rearrangement links TRBV19 to TRBJ2-7; no reliable D call. The CDR3 covers 14 residues. CDR1 and CDR2 from the germline V gene are LNHDA and SQIVND (reference sequence). V was shortened by 4 bases and J by 0 bases, with 10 bases between the two germline ends. The CDR3 sequence is CASSRATHSYEQYF. Here the CDR3 DNA reads TGTGCCAGTAGTAGAGCGACCCACTCCTACGAGCAGTACTTC.

This clone was counted a single time. V and J are TRBV7-8 and TRBJ1-1; a possible D gene is TRBD1 (5 bases). CDR3 size: 15 residues. From germline, CDR1 is SGHVS and CDR2 FQNEAQ. V was pared by 1 base and J by 4 bases, with 13 bases between. The DNA of the CDR3 is TGTGCCAGCAGCTTAGAAGTTGGGGGTGGCACTGAAGCTTTCTTT. It specifies CASSLEVGGGTEAFF. Drawing the rest from reference TRBV7-8 and TRBJ1-1, the complete variable domain is GAGVSQSPRYKVAKRGQDVALRCDPISGHVSLFWYQQALGQGPEFLTYFQNEAQLDKSGLPSDRFFAERPEGSVSTLKIQRTQQEDSAVYLCASSLEVGGGTEAFFGQGTRLTVV.

The V and J genes are TRBV13 and TRBJ2-7; 8 nucleotides match TRBD2. The J segment lost 1 base and the V segment lost 5 bases, leaving 10 bases of the junction unmatched. This CDR3 is built from 16 residues. Germline CDR1 reads PRHDT; CDR2 reads FYEKMQ (reference sequence). CDR3 DNA sequence: TGTGCCAGCAGCGCCACCGGGAGGGGGGCGTCCTACGAGCAGTACTTC. This translates into CASSATGRGASYEQYF. The complete variable domain, with remaining parts taken from reference TRBV13 and TRBJ2-7, reads AAGVIQSPRHLIKEKRETATLKCYPIPRHDTVYWYQQGPGQDPQFLISFYEKMQSDKGSIPDRFSAQQFSDYHSELNMSSLELGDSALYFCASSATGRGASYEQYFGPGTRLTVT.

The V call is TRBV30, the J call TRBJ1-5, with 7 nucleotides matching TRBD1. After removal of 0 bases from V and 5 bases from J, the junction contained 7 bases not matched to a gene. From germline, CDR1 is GTSNPN and CDR2 SVGIG (reference sequence). The CDR3 is made up of 15 amino acids. The CDR3 sequence: CAWSVRDRDHQPQHF. In nucleotides, the CDR3 is TGTGCCTGGAGTGTACGTGACAGGGATCATCAGCCCCAGCATTTT.

This chain links TRBV12-5 with TRBJ2-1, with 7 bases matching TRBD2. This CDR3 is 14 amino acids long. V was pared by 9 bases and J by 5 bases, with 10 bases of the junction left unmatched. The V gene's germline CDR1 is LGHNT and CDR2 FRNRAP. The CDR3 DNA is TGTGCTAGCGCCAAGCGGGACGGAGACAATGAGCAGTTCTTC. Amino acid sequence: CASAKRDGDNEQFF.

About this clone itself: Sequence at one end of the junction differs from germline and may be a read error. The chain recombines TRBV6-1 with TRBJ2-7, with D unclear. CDR1 is MNHNS and CDR2 is SASEGT in the germline V gene. This CDR3 spans 11 amino acids. CDR3 protein: CASREGYEQYF. CDR3 nucleotides: TGTGCCAGCAGGGAAGGCTACGAGCAGTACTTC.

The V and J genes are TRBV30 and TRBJ2-5, with D possibly being TRBD1 or TRBD2 (5 bases each). This CDR3 has 12 residues. Trimming pared 7 bases from V and 5 bases from J, leaving 14 bases between. CDR1 and CDR2 from the germline V gene are GTSNPN and SVGIG (reference sequence). The CDR3 DNA is TGTGCCTCCTCAAGGGACGGGGAGACCCAGTACTTC. Residues: CASSRDGETQYF.

V is TRBV19 and J is TRBJ2-1; 11 bases align to TRBD2. Germline CDR1 and CDR2: LNHDA and SQIVND (reference sequence). J was trimmed by 2 bases and V by 7 bases; bases with no gene match: 7. CDR3 length: 16 amino acids. The CDR3 protein is CASTSKGLAAYNEQFF. DNA for the CDR3: TGTGCCAGTACCTCTAAGGGACTAGCGGCCTACAATGAGCAGTTCTTC. The variable domain in full, completed from reference TRBV19 and TRBJ2-1, reads DGGITQSPKYLFRKEGQNVTLSCEQNLNHDAMYWYRQDPGQGLRLIYYSQIVNDFQKGDIAEGYSVSREKKESFPLTVTSAQKNPTAFYLCASTSKGLAAYNEQFFGPGTRLTVL.

The J gene is TRBJ1-5, the V gene TRBV19, with 10 bases fitting TRBD1. Germline V lookup: CDR1 LNHDA, CDR2 SQIVND (reference sequence). V shed 4 bases and J 6 bases; nucleotides not matched to a gene: 6. This CDR3 contains 15 residues. Written as DNA, the CDR3 is TGTGCCAGTAGTACCCGCGGGACAGGGGTTCAGCCCCAGCATTTT. This translates into CASSTRGTGVQPQHF.

This chain connects TRBV20-1 to TRBJ2-7; D uncertain. Trimming stripped 3 bases from V and 4 bases from J, with 7 bases between. The germline V gene encodes CDR1 DFQATT and CDR2 SNEGSKA (reference sequence). The CDR3 sequence is 11 residues long. The CDR3: CSASEGYEQYF. CDR3 coding DNA: TGCAGTGCTAGCGAAGGATACGAGCAGTACTTC.

This chain connects TRBV27 to TRBJ2-5, with D tentatively TRBD1 or TRBD2 (6 bases each). V gave up 1 base and J gave up 5 bases, with 14 bases separating them. The CDR3 spans 15 residues. Germline-derived CDR1 and CDR2 are MNHEY and SMNVEV (reference sequence). The CDR3 DNA sequence: TGTGCCAGCAGTTTATTGGGCCTAGGGGGGGAGACCCAGTACTTC. The encoded protein is CASSLLGLGGETQYF.

This clone was observed once. CDR3 sequence (DNA): TGCGCCAGCAGCTTGGCCATCTCTAGCGGGAGGAAGGAACAAGAGACCCAGTACTTC. This codes for CASSLAISSGRKEQETQYF. The rearrangement uses TRBV5-1 and TRBJ2-5, with 11 positions matching TRBD2. Trimming took 0 bases from V and 2 from J; bases not matched to a gene: 12. The CDR3 runs to 19 residues. Germline V gene sequence: CDR1 SGHRS, CDR2 YFSETQ.